This paragraph covers one T cell receptor (beta chain) sequence. The CDR3 runs 14 residues. With 1 base clipped from V and 2 bases from J, the junction kept 1 base outside the gene matches. Germline V gene data show CDR1 as SGDLS and CDR2 as YYNGEE. This entry is derived from a study of blood T cell repertoires in COVID-19. The table came from immunoSEQ multiplex PCR; TCRdb's copy has only in-frame clones and leaves some out. Of 97,000 or so clones in the sample, roughly 87% were seen once. The chain links TRBV9 to TRBJ1-1; TRBD1 matches at 8 bases. The sequenced sample consisted of peripheral blood. The sequence came from a man aged 80 or over with acute or convalescent COVID-19. Written as DNA, the CDR3 is TGTGCCAGCAGCGTACAGGGGGCTAACACTGAAGCTTTCTTT. Translated: CASSVQGANTEAFF.